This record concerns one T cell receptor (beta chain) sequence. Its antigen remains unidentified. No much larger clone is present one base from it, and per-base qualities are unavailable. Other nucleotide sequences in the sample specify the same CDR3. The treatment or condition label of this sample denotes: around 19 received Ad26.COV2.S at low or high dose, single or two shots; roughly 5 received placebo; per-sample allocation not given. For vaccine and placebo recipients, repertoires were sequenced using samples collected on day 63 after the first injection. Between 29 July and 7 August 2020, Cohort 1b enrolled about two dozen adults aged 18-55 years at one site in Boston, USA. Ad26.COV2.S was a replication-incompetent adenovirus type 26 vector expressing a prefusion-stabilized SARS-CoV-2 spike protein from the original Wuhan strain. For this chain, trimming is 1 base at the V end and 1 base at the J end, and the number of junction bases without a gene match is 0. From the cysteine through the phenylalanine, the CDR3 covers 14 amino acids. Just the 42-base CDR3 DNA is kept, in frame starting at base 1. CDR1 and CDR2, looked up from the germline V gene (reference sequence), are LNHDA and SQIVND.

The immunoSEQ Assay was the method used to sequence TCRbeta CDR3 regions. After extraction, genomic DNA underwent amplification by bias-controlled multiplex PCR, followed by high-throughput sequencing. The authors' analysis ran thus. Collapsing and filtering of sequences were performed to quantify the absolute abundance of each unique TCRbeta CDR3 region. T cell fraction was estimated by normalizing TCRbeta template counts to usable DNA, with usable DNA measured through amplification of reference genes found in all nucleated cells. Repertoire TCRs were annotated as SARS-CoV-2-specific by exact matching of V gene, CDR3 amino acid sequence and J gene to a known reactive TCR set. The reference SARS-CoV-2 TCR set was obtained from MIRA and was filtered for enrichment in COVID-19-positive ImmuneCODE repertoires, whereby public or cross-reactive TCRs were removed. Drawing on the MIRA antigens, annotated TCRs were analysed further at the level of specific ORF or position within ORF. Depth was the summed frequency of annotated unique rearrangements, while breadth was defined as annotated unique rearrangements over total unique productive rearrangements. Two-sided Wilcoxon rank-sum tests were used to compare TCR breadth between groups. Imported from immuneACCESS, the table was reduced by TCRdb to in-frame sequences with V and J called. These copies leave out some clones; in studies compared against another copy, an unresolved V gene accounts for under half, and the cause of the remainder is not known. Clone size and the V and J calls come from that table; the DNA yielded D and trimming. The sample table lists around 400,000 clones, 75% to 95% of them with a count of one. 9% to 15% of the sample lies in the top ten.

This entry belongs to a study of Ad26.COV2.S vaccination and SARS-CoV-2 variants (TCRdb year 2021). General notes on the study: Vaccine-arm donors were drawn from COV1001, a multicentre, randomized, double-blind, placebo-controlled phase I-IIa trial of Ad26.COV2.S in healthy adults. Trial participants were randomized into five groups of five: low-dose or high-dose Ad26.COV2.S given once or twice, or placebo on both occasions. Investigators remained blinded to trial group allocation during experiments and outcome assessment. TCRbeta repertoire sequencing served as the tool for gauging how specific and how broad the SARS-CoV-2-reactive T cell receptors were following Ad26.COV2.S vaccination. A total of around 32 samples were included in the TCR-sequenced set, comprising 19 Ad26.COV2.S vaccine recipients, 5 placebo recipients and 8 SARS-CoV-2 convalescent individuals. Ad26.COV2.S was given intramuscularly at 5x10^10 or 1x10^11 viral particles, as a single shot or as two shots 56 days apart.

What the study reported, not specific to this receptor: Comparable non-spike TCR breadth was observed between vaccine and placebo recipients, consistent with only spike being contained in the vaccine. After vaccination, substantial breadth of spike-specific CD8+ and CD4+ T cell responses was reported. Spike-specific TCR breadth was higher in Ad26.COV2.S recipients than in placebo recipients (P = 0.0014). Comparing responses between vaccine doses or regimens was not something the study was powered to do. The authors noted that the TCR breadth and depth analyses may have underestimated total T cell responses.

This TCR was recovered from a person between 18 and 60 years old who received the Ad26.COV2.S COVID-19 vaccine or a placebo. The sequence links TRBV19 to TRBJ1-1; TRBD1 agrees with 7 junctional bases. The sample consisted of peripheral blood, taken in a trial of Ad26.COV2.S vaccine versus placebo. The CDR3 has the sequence CASSIGQGNTEAFF. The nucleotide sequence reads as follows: TGTGCCAGTAGTATAGGACAGGGGAACACTGAAGCTTTCTTT.